This passage covers 17 T cell receptor beta chains from one sample sequenced in a study of shared clonotypes between healthy human individuals. Assay: immunoSEQ multiplex PCR; the TCRdb copy retains only in-frame clones and omits some. Here the sample spans 2 million to 2.5 million clones, 80% to 95% being singletons. Specimen: naive CD4+ T cells from PBMCs. Indicated subset: CD45RA+ positively selected. The receptors originated from a man younger than 35 in good health. Some clones in this sample may be carry-over from other donors' samples.

V is TRBV6-5 and J is TRBJ2-2; 11 bases agree with TRBD2. The CDR3 sequence is 16 residues long. Germline trimming cut 4 bases from V and 2 bases from J; bases unmatched to any gene: 3. CDR1 and CDR2 from the germline V gene are MNHEY and SVGAGI. In DNA form, the CDR3 reads TGTGCCAGCAGTTTTCTAGCGGGAGGAAACACCGGGGAGCTGTTTTTT. Protein: CASSFLAGGNTGELFF.

The genes are TRBV18 and TRBJ2-5, with no clear D. Germline CDR1 is KGHSH and CDR2 is LQKENI. Trimming stripped 2 bases from V and 5 bases from J, with 21 bases between. CDR3 length: 17 amino acids. This CDR3 is CASSPFRGAPGYETQYF. The CDR3 DNA is TGTGCCAGCTCACCATTTAGAGGTGCCCCGGGCTACGAGACCCAGTACTTC.

The chain carries TRBV7-2 and TRBJ1-2; tentatively, D is TRBD1 (6 bases). The CDR3 is 15 amino acids. V was pared by 11 bases and J by 1 base, with 20 bases between. Germline assignment: CDR1 SGHTA and CDR2 FQGNSA. CDR3 amino acids: CACPRGGARNYGYTF. CDR3 coding DNA: TGTGCCTGCCCTAGGGGGGGGGCGCGTAACTATGGCTACACCTTC.

This clone occurred once. The rearrangement uses TRBV29-1 and TRBJ2-1; D is perhaps TRBD1 or TRBD2 (6 bases each). CDR3 length equals 14 residues. Germline V CDR1 and CDR2: SQVTM, ANQGSEA. Trimming pared 3 bases from V and 12 bases from J, leaving 21 bases between. CDR3 in DNA: TGCAGCGTTGAGGGGGGAGCTGGGGGCACGTGGCAGTTCTTC. Its protein product is CSVEGGAGGTWQFF.

J is TRBJ1-1 and V is TRBV28, with D maybe TRBD1 (5 bases). Germline V lookup: CDR1 MDHEN, CDR2 SYDVKM. V was cut by 2 bases and J by 0 bases, with 16 bases left in between. CDR3 length: 17 residues. The CDR3 is CASSLTRDSFMNTEAFF. The CDR3 DNA is TGTGCCAGCAGTTTAACGCGGGACTCTTTCATGAACACTGAAGCTTTCTTT.

This CDR3 is CASSKQGWDTEAFF. DNA for the CDR3: TGTGCCAGCAGCAAACAGGGCTGGGACACTGAAGCTTTCTTT. The V and J genes are TRBV7-3 and TRBJ1-1, with D perhaps TRBD1 (6 bases). The V end lost 5 bases, the J end lost 3 bases, and 13 bases lay between the germline ends. The CDR3 has 14 amino acids. Germline V gene data show CDR1 as SGHTA and CDR2 as FQGTGA.

V usage is TRBV15 and J usage is TRBJ2-5; D is perhaps TRBD1 or TRBD2 (6 bases each). The germline V gene encodes CDR1 LNHNV and CDR2 YYDKDF (reference sequence). The CDR3 runs to 11 residues. The V and J ends lost 7 bases and 7 bases respectively, with 10 bases between them. The CDR3 loop is CATTGAGTQYF. CDR3 DNA sequence: TGTGCCACCACGGGGGCCGGGACCCAGTACTTC.

The chain couples TRBV25-1 to TRBJ2-2; 10 bases map to TRBD1. This CDR3 comprises 13 residues. The germline V gene has CDR1 MGHDK and CDR2 SYGVNS. V lost 6 bases, J lost 6 bases, and 1 base stayed unmatched. DNA of the CDR3: TGTGCCAGCAGGGGACAGGGGCCCGGGGAGCTGTTTTTT. It encodes CASRGQGPGELFF.

The rearrangement links TRBV12-5 to TRBJ1-1; 9 nucleotides match TRBD1. With V trimmed by 4 bases and J by 1 base, 7 bases remained unmatched. The germline V gene has CDR1 LGHNT and CDR2 FRNRAP. The length of the CDR3 is 16 residues. The CDR3 bases are TGTGCTAGTGGTTCTGGAACAGGGGGCACGAACACTGAAGCTTTCTTT. Its translation: CASGSGTGGTNTEAFF.

The chain has TRBV5-1 and TRBJ2-7; TRBD1 agrees at 7 bases. Looked up from germline, CDR1 is SGHRS and CDR2 is YFSETQ. Trimming cost V 4 bases and J 3 bases; bases outside gene matches: 4. There are 13 residues in the CDR3. CDR3 amino acids: CASSEDRIYEQYF. CDR3 in DNA: TGCGCCAGCAGCGAGGACAGGATCTACGAGCAGTACTTC.

This clone appeared once. The V and J genes are TRBV7-2 and TRBJ2-1; tentative D call: TRBD1 (8 bases). Germline CDR1 is SGHTA and CDR2 is FQGNSA. Trimming shortened V by 4 bases and J by 3 bases, and 16 bases separated the two germline ends. This CDR3 comprises 16 residues. CDR3 in DNA: TGTGCCAGCAGCTACAGCGGGACAGGCAACTACAATGAGCAGTTCTTC. Translated, it gives CASSYSGTGNYNEQFF.

The genes are TRBV7-9 and TRBJ1-1; unclear D gene. V lost 10 bases and J lost 0, with 9 bases in between. Germline V gene sequence: CDR1 SEHNR, CDR2 FQNEAQ (reference sequence). This CDR3 spans 12 amino acids. This chain's CDR3 is CANHPLNTEAFF. The CDR3 DNA follows: TGTGCCAACCATCCGTTGAACACTGAAGCTTTCTTT.

This chain connects TRBV7-9 to TRBJ1-3; no definite D call. V gave up 8 bases and J gave up 2 bases, with 7 bases separating them. From germline, CDR1 is SEHNR and CDR2 FQNEAQ (reference sequence). The CDR3 covers 12 residues. The CDR3 loop reads CASAIAGNTIYF. The DNA for the CDR3 is TGTGCCAGCGCGATTGCTGGAAACACCATATATTTT.

The table lists this clone with a count of one. CDR3 sequence reads: CASSQVGERGYTF. The CDR3 DNA is TGCGCCAGCAGCCAAGTTGGGGAGCGGGGCTACACCTTC. The V and J genes are TRBV4-1 and TRBJ1-2; the D is unclear. V was cut by 1 base and J by 8 bases, with 11 bases left in between. The germline CDR1 and CDR2 sequences are MGHRA and YSYEKL. CDR3 length equals 13 residues.

This clone is a singleton in its sample. V is TRBV4-1 and J is TRBJ1-1; the D gene is possibly TRBD1 (5 bases). Trimming took off 4 bases at V and 7 bases at J, with 16 bases between the two ends. CDR3 size: 14 residues. Germline CDR1 MGHRA, CDR2 YSYEKL. CDR3 protein: CASSPLGPLGEAFF. CDR3 nucleotides: TGCGCCAGCAGCCCCCTGGGACCTCTGGGTGAAGCTTTCTTT.

The rearrangement joins TRBV6-5 to TRBJ2-1; 9 bases align to TRBD1. V dropped 0 bases and J dropped 3; count of bases not matched to a gene: 3. Germline V gene data show CDR1 as MNHEY and CDR2 as SVGAGI. The CDR3 covers 16 residues. The CDR3 nucleotides are TGTGCCAGCAGTTACTCACCGGGACAGGGCTACAATGAGCAGTTCTTC. Translated: CASSYSPGQGYNEQFF.

The rearrangement links TRBV28 to TRBJ2-2, with TRBD2 matching 9 bases. Germline V lookup: CDR1 MDHEN, CDR2 SYDVKM. V was clipped by 6 bases and J by 3 bases; unmatched bases: 5. CDR3 size: 15 residues. For the CDR3, the DNA is TGTGCCAGCAGGGCGGGGGGGGCGGACACCGGGGAGCTGTTTTTT. Its protein product is CASRAGGADTGELFF.